The 7 T cell receptor beta chains given below trace back to one sample, sequenced in a study of Ad26.COV2.S vaccination and SARS-CoV-2 variants. As to treatment: some 20 received Ad26.COV2.S at low or high dose, single or two shots; 5 received placebo; per-sample allocation not given. Vaccine and placebo recipients were sampled on day 63 after the first injection. The method was immunoSEQ multiplex PCR; TCRdb's version includes in-frame clones alone and lacks a portion of them. Among some 420,000 clones listed, roughly 90% were seen once. The specimen comprised peripheral blood, sampled in a trial of Ad26.COV2.S vaccine versus placebo. These TCRs come from a person aged 18-60 years who received the Ad26.COV2.S COVID-19 vaccine or a placebo.

The chain recombines TRBV13 with TRBJ1-3; maybe TRBD1 (5 bases). V was shortened by 5 bases and J by 4 bases, with 12 bases between the two germline ends. This CDR3 has 14 amino acids. Germline V gene sequence: CDR1 PRHDT, CDR2 FYEKMQ (reference sequence). CDR3: CASSPPGLGNTIYF. The CDR3 DNA reads TGTGCCAGCAGCCCCCCAGGGCTCGGAAACACCATATATTTT.

J is TRBJ2-6 and V is TRBV6-4; TRBD1 matches at 8 bases. This CDR3 is built from 16 residues. V was clipped by 4 bases and J by 4 bases; unmatched bases: 6. The germline V gene encodes CDR1 MRHNA and CDR2 SNTAGT. Here the CDR3 reads CASSVGQGSGANVLTF. In DNA, the CDR3 is TGTGCCAGCAGTGTTGGACAGGGTTCAGGGGCCAACGTCCTGACTTTC.

The V and J genes are TRBV27 and TRBJ1-1, with a tentative D call TRBD1 (5 bases). There are 16 residues in the CDR3. The V and J ends lost 5 bases and 1 base respectively, with 17 bases between them. The germline V gene has CDR1 MNHEY and CDR2 SMNVEV (reference sequence). The CDR3, as DNA: TGTGCCAGCAGTCCGACGGGGACGTGGGGGAACACTGAAGCTTTCTTT. It is translated as CASSPTGTWGNTEAFF.

This rearrangement joins TRBV4-1 to TRBJ2-2; TRBD2 is a possible D gene (5 bases). CDR1 is MGHRA, CDR2 YSYEKL, per germline. The CDR3 is 15 residues long. V was trimmed by 1 base and J by 7 bases, leaving 13 bases between them. Here the CDR3 DNA reads TGCGCCAGCAGCCAAGCTGATTCGGGGATCGGGGAGCTGTTTTTT. Protein sequence: CASSQADSGIGELFF.

The V and J genes are TRBV7-2 and TRBJ1-5; D may be TRBD1 (6 bases). Trimming cost V 1 base and J 7 bases, with 26 bases left between them. The CDR3 runs to 19 residues. The germline V gene has CDR1 SGHTA and CDR2 FQGNSA. The CDR3 DNA reads as TGTGCCAGCAGCTTAGGATTGAGGGCAGGGGCTGTTACGGGGCAGCCCCAGCATTTT. Encoded protein: CASSLGLRAGAVTGQPQHF.

The rearrangement uses TRBV5-8 and TRBJ1-1; the D gene is possibly TRBD1 (6 bases). The CDR3 is 14 residues long. Trimming left V 0 bases short and J 5 bases short, with 11 bases between. Germline V gene lookup returns CDR1 SGHTS and CDR2 YDEGEE. The CDR3 is CASSLVQGRTEAFF. Here the CDR3 DNA reads TGTGCCAGCAGCTTGGTACAGGGAAGGACTGAAGCTTTCTTT.

The V call is TRBV5-1, the J call TRBJ2-7; 7 bases fit TRBD1. V lost 0 bases to trimming and J lost 1 base; unmatched junction nucleotides: 7. Germline CDR1 and CDR2: SGHRS and YFSETQ. This CDR3 has 16 amino acids. This CDR3 is CASSLADRERSYEQYF. The CDR3 DNA is TGCGCCAGCAGCTTGGCAGACAGGGAGAGGTCCTACGAGCAGTACTTC.